The 11 T cell receptor beta chains below come from one sample, sequenced in a study of blood T cell repertoires in COVID-19. The repertoire was sequenced with immunoSEQ multiplex PCR; TCRdb's copy has only in-frame clones and lacks some. The sample lists roughly 180,000 clones, roughly three quarters occurring once. The specimen was PBMCs or T cells enriched from blood (not recorded which). The origin of the receptors is a man in his 60s who had been exposed to COVID-19.

The chain has TRBV6-1 and TRBJ2-7; TRBD1 matches 7 bases. Unmatched junction bases numbered 10, after V lost 2 bases and J lost 3 bases. Germline assignment: CDR1 MNHNS and CDR2 SASEGT. The CDR3 runs 16 residues. The CDR3 region is CASSEFEGARGYEQYF. The DNA for the CDR3 is TGTGCCAGCAGTGAATTCGAGGGGGCTCGTGGCTACGAGCAGTACTTC.

The chain is built from TRBV5-6 and TRBJ1-2, with a tentative D call TRBD1 (5 bases). Germline-derived CDR1 and CDR2 are SGHDT and YYEEEE. CDR3 length equals 16 residues. Trimming removed 4 bases from V and 0 bases from J, with 16 bases in between. CDR3 sequence (DNA): TGTGCCAGCAGCAGGCCTACAGGTCCAGCTAACTATGGCTACACCTTC. It is translated as CASSRPTGPANYGYTF.

This chain links TRBV25-1 with TRBJ1-2; D is ambiguous. Germline-derived CDR1 and CDR2 are MGHDK and SYGVNS. The CDR3 has 13 amino acids. V shed 4 bases and J shed 8 bases, with 14 bases lying between them. CDR3 coding DNA: TGTGCCAGCAGTGTCTTTGCTCAGCGGGGCTACACCTTC. It encodes CASSVFAQRGYTF.

V is TRBV9 and J is TRBJ1-5; TRBD1 might be the D (5 bases). Trimming stripped 0 bases from V and 0 bases from J, with 7 bases between. Germline V gene data show CDR1 as SGDLS and CDR2 as YYNGEE. The CDR3 totals 15 residues. CDR3: CASSVVRDSNQPQHF. The CDR3 region has the DNA TGTGCCAGCAGCGTAGTCAGGGATAGCAATCAGCCCCAGCATTTT.

The chain links TRBV9 to TRBJ2-3; TRBD2 matches 9 bases. CDR3 length equals 16 residues. Germline-derived CDR1 and CDR2 are SGDLS and YYNGEE. V dropped 0 bases and J dropped 6; count of bases not matched to a gene: 8. CDR3 bases: TGTGCCAGCAGCGTAGCTGCGGGAGGGCCCACGGATACGCAGTATTTT. Residues: CASSVAAGGPTDTQYF.

The J gene is TRBJ2-7, the V gene TRBV6-5, with D unclear. V was clipped by 4 bases and J by 7 bases, with 11 bases between them. Germline CDR1 is MNHEY and CDR2 is SVGAGI. This CDR3 has 12 residues. CDR3 in amino acids: CASSSGLEEQYF. CDR3 in DNA: TGTGCCAGCAGTTCCGGGTTGGAGGAGCAGTACTTC.

This sequence joins TRBV19 and TRBJ1-6; 7 bases are shared with TRBD1. The CDR3 contains 14 residues. Germline CDR1 and CDR2: LNHDA and SQIVND (reference sequence). With 7 bases clipped from V and 8 bases from J, the junction kept 8 bases outside the gene matches. The CDR3 region is CASTITGVDSPLHF. CDR3 nucleotide sequence: TGTGCCAGTACCATTACAGGGGTGGATTCACCCCTCCACTTT.

The CDR3 protein is CASSLSEGGYTF. In DNA, the CDR3 is TGTGCCAGCAGCCTGTCAGAGGGTGGCTACACCTTC. This chain connects TRBV3-1 (or the pseudogene TRBV3-2) to TRBJ1-2; D is unresolved. Germline CDR1 is LGHDT and CDR2 is YNNKEL (reference sequence). The CDR3 loop spans 12 amino acids. The V end lost 4 bases, the J end lost 7 bases, and 10 bases lay between the germline ends.

This clone was detected a few times. Other nucleotide sequences from this sample produce the same CDR3. The chain recombines TRBV29-1 with TRBJ1-2; D remains ambiguous. The CDR3 is 13 amino acids. CDR1 and CDR2 (germline): SQVTM, ANQGSEA. V shed 0 bases and J shed 2 bases, with 7 bases lying between them. This CDR3 is CSVEDGQNYGYTF. As DNA, the CDR3 is TGCAGCGTTGAAGATGGCCAGAACTATGGCTACACCTTC. Complete variable domain (other parts from reference TRBV29-1 and TRBJ1-2): SAVISQKPSRDICQRGTSLTIQCQVDSQVTMMFWYRQQPGQSLTLIATANQGSEATYESGFVIDKFPISRPNLTFSTLTVSNMSPEDSSIYLCSVEDGQNYGYTFGSGTRLTVV.

This sequence joins TRBV5-4 and TRBJ2-3; D unresolved. Trimming cost V 0 bases and J 3 bases, with 11 bases left between them. Per the germline V gene, CDR1 is SGHNT and CDR2 is YYREEE (reference sequence). CDR3 size: 15 residues. The CDR3, as DNA: TGTGCCAGCAGCTTGGAACAGCCCTCGACAGATACGCAGTATTTT. It encodes CASSLEQPSTDTQYF.

V usage is TRBV5-6 and J usage is TRBJ2-2, with 7 bases identical to TRBD1. The V gene's germline CDR1 is SGHDT and CDR2 YYEEEE. V was pared by 4 bases and J by 0 bases, with 3 bases of the junction left unmatched. This CDR3 contains 15 residues. CDR3: CASSQQGSNTGELFF. DNA for the CDR3: TGTGCCAGCAGCCAACAGGGGTCGAACACCGGGGAGCTGTTTTTT.